Below are 27 T cell receptor beta chains sequenced from a single sample in a study of CD8 T cells in Susac syndrome. After extraction with the RNeasy kit, roughly 0.5 to 1 ug of the RNA was reverse transcribed using random hexamers. TCRdb reprocessed the immunoSEQ multiplex PCR reads with MiXCR, giving one entry per CDR3 protein. This sample has under 300,000 distinct CDR3 sequences, with 90% to 96% found just once. The sample consisted of CD4+ T cells from PBMCs. The receptors derive from a human donor with Susac syndrome.

The J gene is TRBJ2-1, the V gene TRBV7-3; D possibly uses TRBD1 or TRBD2 (6 bases each). The CDR3 runs to 14 residues. The V end lost 5 bases, the J end lost 7 bases, and 15 bases lay between the germline ends. The germline V gene has CDR1 SGHTA and CDR2 FQGTGA. CDR3 region: CASSPAGGVNEQFF. The CDR3 DNA reads TGTGCCAGCAGCCCCGCCGGGGGCGTTAATGAGCAGTTCTTC.

This chain uses TRBV4-1 with TRBJ1-1; a possible D gene is TRBD1 (5 bases). The length of the CDR3 is 13 residues. From germline, CDR1 is MGHRA and CDR2 YSYEKL. The germline V and J ends were trimmed by 8 bases and 1 base, with 11 bases remaining between them. The CDR3 DNA reads as TGCGCCAGCGGACGGACACCGAACACTGAAGCTTTCTTT. Translated, it gives CASGRTPNTEAFF.

The J gene is TRBJ1-1, the V gene TRBV20-1, with 8 bases identical to TRBD1. The CDR3 loop spans 14 amino acids. Germline CDR1 and CDR2: DFQATT and SNEGSKA (reference sequence). Trimming took 2 bases from V and 3 from J; bases not matched to a gene: 5. The CDR3 region is CSARQGAQDTEAFF. The CDR3 DNA reads as TGCAGTGCTAGACAGGGGGCGCAGGACACTGAAGCTTTCTTT.

The chain combines TRBV11-2 with TRBJ1-5; unclear D gene. Trimming removed 5 bases from V and 5 bases from J, with 4 bases in between. CDR3 size: 11 residues. Germline CDR1 reads SGHAT; CDR2 reads FQNNGV. In DNA form, the CDR3 reads TGTGCCAGCAGCGAACATCAGCCCCAGCATTTT. This translates into CASSEHQPQHF.

The chain combines TRBV29-1 with TRBJ2-7; 7 positions match TRBD1. The CDR3 totals 15 residues. With 4 bases clipped from V and 2 bases from J, the junction kept 11 bases outside the gene matches. Germline V gives CDR1 SQVTM, CDR2 ANQGSEA. The CDR3 here is CSVARSTGATYEQYF. The CDR3 bases are TGCAGCGTTGCAAGGAGTACAGGGGCCACCTACGAGCAGTACTTC.

V gene TRBV20-1 combines with J gene TRBJ1-5; a possible D gene is TRBD1 (6 bases). Trimming pared 1 base from V and 4 bases from J, leaving 14 bases between. The CDR3 is 15 amino acids. Germline V lookup: CDR1 DFQATT, CDR2 SNEGSKA (reference sequence). CDR3 in amino acids: CSARAPGQPNQPQHF. The CDR3 DNA reads TGCAGTGCTAGAGCCCCGGGACAACCAAATCAGCCCCAGCATTTT.

The chain carries TRBV24-1 and TRBJ1-5; weak D call: TRBD1 (5 bases). The germline CDR1 and CDR2 sequences are KGHDR and SFDVKD. CDR3 length: 16 residues. Between the trimmed V and J ends, which lost 4 bases and 0 bases, there was a span of 12 bases. CDR3 sequence (DNA): TGTGCCACCAGTGACCCCGGACACCCTAGCAATCAGCCCCAGCATTTT. It specifies CATSDPGHPSNQPQHF.

CDR3 nucleotide sequence: TGTGCCAGCAGTCCGCACCTCAATACGCAGTATTTT. Its protein product is CASSPHLNTQYF. The chain is built from TRBV3-1 and TRBJ2-3; D is ambiguous. V was pared by 6 bases and J by 7 bases, with 11 bases between. The CDR3 runs to 12 residues. CDR1 LGHDT and CDR2 YNNKEL come from the germline V gene (reference sequence).

The chain employs TRBV30 and TRBJ1-5, with a weak D call TRBD1 (5 bases). CDR1 and CDR2 from the germline V gene are GTSNPN and SVGIG (reference sequence). CDR3 length equals 16 residues. V was pared by 1 base and J by 2 bases, with 15 bases between. The CDR3 spells CAWSGPWGVGNQPQHF. The DNA for the CDR3 is TGTGCCTGGAGTGGCCCGTGGGGCGTAGGCAATCAGCCCCAGCATTTT. The complete variable domain, with remaining parts taken from reference TRBV30 and TRBJ1-5, reads SQTIHQWPATLVQPVGSPLSLECTVEGTSNPNLYWYRQAAGRGLQLLFYSVGIGQISSEVPQNLSASRPQDRQFILSSKKLLLSDSGFYLCAWSGPWGVGNQPQHFGDGTRLSIL.

In DNA form, the CDR3 reads TGTGCCTGGGCCAAGACCTCGGGGGGCAATGAGCAGTTCTTC. Translation gives CAWAKTSGGNEQFF. V is TRBV30 and J is TRBJ2-1; TRBD2 agrees at 7 bases. J lost 6 bases, V lost 5 bases, and 10 bases had no gene match. The germline V gene has CDR1 GTSNPN and CDR2 SVGIG (reference sequence). The CDR3 totals 14 residues.

This clonotype was seen just once. The chain employs TRBV11-2 and TRBJ1-4; D is undetermined. There are 11 residues in the CDR3. Trimming shortened V by 5 bases and J by 5 bases, and 3 bases separated the two germline ends. Germline CDR1 reads SGHAT; CDR2 reads FQNNGV. The CDR3 sequence is CASSANEKLFF. CDR3 in DNA: TGTGCCAGCAGCGCAAATGAAAAACTGTTTTTT.

This sequence joins TRBV6-4 and TRBJ2-1; 15 bases fit TRBD2. Germline V gene lookup returns CDR1 MRHNA and CDR2 SNTAGT. After removal of 6 bases from V and 8 bases from J, the junction contained 5 bases not matched to a gene. The CDR3 runs 15 residues. The CDR3 loop is CASSFGLAGGYEQFF. The CDR3, as DNA: TGTGCCAGCAGCTTCGGACTAGCGGGAGGGTATGAGCAGTTCTTC.

V is TRBV29-1 and J is TRBJ2-1; TRBD2 matches at 13 bases. The CDR3 is 14 residues long. V gave up 7 bases and J gave up 0 bases; unmatched junction bases: 0. Per the germline V gene, CDR1 is SQVTM and CDR2 is ANQGSEA. The CDR3 loop reads CSGTSGSSYNEQFF. Written as DNA, the CDR3 is TGCAGCGGGACTAGCGGGAGCTCCTACAATGAGCAGTTCTTC.

The gene calls are TRBV24-1 and TRBJ2-1, with D possibly matching TRBD2 (5 bases). The V end lost 5 bases, the J end lost 2 bases, and 21 bases lay between the germline ends. The germline CDR1 and CDR2 sequences are KGHDR and SFDVKD. This CDR3 region has 18 residues. DNA for the CDR3: TGTGCCACCAGTGGTGGTCCCGCCGGGCCGGGAACCTACAATGAGCAGTTCTTC. This translates into CATSGGPAGPGTYNEQFF.

The rearrangement links TRBV19 to TRBJ2-2, with D perhaps matching TRBD1 (6 bases). The CDR3 spans 14 residues. V lost 5 bases and J lost 4, with 11 bases in between. Germline CDR1 is LNHDA and CDR2 is SQIVND (reference sequence). The CDR3 is CASSPGTLTGELFF. CDR3 nucleotides: TGTGCCAGTAGTCCTGGGACACTCACCGGGGAGCTGTTTTTT.

This chain joins TRBV12-3 or TRBV12-4 and TRBJ1-2; 7 bases are a match to TRBD1. The V gene end was trimmed by 4 bases and the J gene end by 4 bases; junction bases not matched to a gene: 9. The CDR3 has 15 amino acids. CDR3 nucleotides: TGTGCCAGCAGTTCCACCCTACAGGGGTCCTATGGCTACACCTTC. Its translation: CASSSTLQGSYGYTF.

The chain has TRBV12-3 or TRBV12-4 and TRBJ1-5; 9 nucleotides match TRBD1. J gave up 7 bases and V 5 bases, and 9 bases lay outside the gene matches. The CDR3 runs 15 residues. The DNA for the CDR3 is TGTGCCAGCAGTCCCGGGACAGGGATCGGCCAGCCCCAGCATTTT. Translation: CASSPGTGIGQPQHF.

The count of this clonotype is one. This sequence joins TRBV29-1 and TRBJ1-1, with no clear D. Trimming pared 4 bases from V and 1 base from J, leaving 10 bases between. CDR1 SQVTM and CDR2 ANQGSEA come from the germline V gene. The CDR3 totals 13 residues. The CDR3 sequence: CSVVTSWNTEAFF. CDR3 nucleotide sequence: TGCAGCGTTGTCACGAGCTGGAACACTGAAGCTTTCTTT.

The V call is TRBV19, the J call TRBJ2-1; a weak D match, TRBD2 (5 bases). Trimming removed 4 bases from V and 12 bases from J, with 13 bases in between. Germline assignment: CDR1 LNHDA and CDR2 SQIVND (reference sequence). This CDR3 contains 12 residues. The CDR3 nucleotides are TGTGCCAGTAGTACACGGAACGGAGGGCAGTTCTTC. Protein sequence: CASSTRNGGQFF.

The V gene is TRBV29-1, the J gene TRBJ1-1; 7 bases match TRBD1. Germline values: CDR1 SQVTM, CDR2 ANQGSEA. The ends lost 6 bases at V and 0 bases at J; junction bases unmatched: 13. The CDR3 has 16 amino acids. The CDR3 DNA reads as TGCAGCGTCAAAGAGGGACAGTCAATGATGAACACTGAAGCTTTCTTT. Translated: CSVKEGQSMMNTEAFF. Variable domain in full (rest from reference TRBV29-1 and TRBJ1-1): SAVISQKPSRDICQRGTSLTIQCQVDSQVTMMFWYRQQPGQSLTLIATANQGSEATYESGFVIDKFPISRPNLTFSTLTVSNMSPEDSSIYLCSVKEGQSMMNTEAFFGQGTRLTVV.

The CDR3 reads CASSQSSPDTQYF. Written as DNA, the CDR3 is TGTGCCAGCAGCCAATCTTCCCCGGATACGCAGTATTTT. This chain uses TRBV3-1 with TRBJ2-3; no clear D gene. The CDR3 spans 13 residues. The V gene lost 2 bases and the J gene lost 6 bases, with 9 bases spanning the gap. From germline, CDR1 is LGHDT and CDR2 YNNKEL (reference sequence).

The chain couples TRBV7-2 to TRBJ2-2; unclear D gene. Looked up from germline, CDR1 is SGHTA and CDR2 is FQGNSA. V was pared by 6 bases and J by 0 bases, with 5 bases between. The CDR3 runs to 13 residues. CDR3 bases: TGTGCCAGCAGGAAGACGAACACCGGGGAGCTGTTTTTT. This encodes CASRKTNTGELFF. The entire variable domain, with the rest obtained from reference TRBV7-2 and TRBJ2-2, is as follows: GAGVSQSPSNKVTEKGKDVELRCDPISGHTALYWYRQSLGQGLEFLIYFQGNSAPDKSGLPSDRFSAERTGGSVSTLTIQRTQQEDSAVYLCASRKTNTGELFFGEGSRLTVL.

This sequence joins TRBV29-1 and TRBJ2-3; 9 nucleotides agree with TRBD1. CDR1 is SQVTM and CDR2 is ANQGSEA in the germline V gene. The trim removed 7 bases at V and 1 base at J, leaving 9 bases unmatched. This CDR3 contains 15 residues. The CDR3 loop is CSATTRDRGTDTQYF. The DNA for the CDR3 is TGCAGCGCCACAACTCGGGACAGGGGCACAGATACGCAGTATTTT.

In its sample, this clonotype was seen once. This chain links TRBV11-2 with TRBJ1-4, with D perhaps TRBD1 (5 bases). From germline, CDR1 is SGHAT and CDR2 FQNNGV. Trimming pared 5 bases from V and 12 bases from J, leaving 22 bases between. This CDR3 region has 15 residues. DNA for the CDR3: TGTGCCAGCAGCGCCTGGGGGTTAGGGATTGGGGAACTGTTTTTT. Its translation is CASSAWGLGIGELFF.

The J gene is TRBJ2-5, the V gene TRBV20-1, with D unresolved. The germline V and J ends were trimmed by 5 bases and 8 bases, with 12 bases remaining between them. CDR1 is DFQATT and CDR2 is SNEGSKA in the germline V gene (reference sequence). The CDR3 extends over 11 amino acids. The CDR3 reads CSALLYNTQYF. CDR3 DNA: TGCAGTGCTTTACTGTATAACACCCAGTACTTC.

The chain employs TRBV7-2 and TRBJ1-2, with D hard to call. Germline-derived CDR1 and CDR2 are SGHTA and FQGNSA. CDR3 length: 13 amino acids. The germline V and J ends were trimmed by 5 bases and 4 bases, with 11 bases remaining between them. The CDR3 nucleotides read TGTGCCAGCAGCCTCTACAGTAGCTATGGCTACACCTTC. It specifies CASSLYSSYGYTF.

The chain joins TRBV7-9 to TRBJ2-2; TRBD1 agrees at 9 bases. CDR1 and CDR2 (germline): SEHNR, FQNEAQ (reference sequence). There are 18 residues in the CDR3. V shed 0 bases, J shed 4 bases, and the junction held 9 bases outside the gene matches. The CDR3 reads CASSLAHRGTGPTGELFF. The CDR3 coding sequence is TGTGCCAGCAGCTTAGCCCATAGGGGGACAGGGCCCACCGGGGAGCTGTTTTTT.